This TCR beta chain was identified during a study of beta chain features in type 1 diabetes. Germline loops: CDR1 SGHTA, CDR2 FQGNSA. V shed 2 bases and J shed 6 bases, with 9 bases lying between them. The CDR3 loop spans 13 amino acids. Remarks on this clone: Its antigen is not identified.

General study findings and limits: Although PCR might favor shorter templates, it would do so equally in patients and controls.

The sequenced template was cDNA made from the entire isolated RNA. Clones were sequenced by immunoSEQ multiplex PCR, and TCRdb holds only the in-frame ones, with some missing. The sample lists about 140,000 clones; 9% to 10% were seen once. This TCR derives from a middle-aged woman in good health. The specimen sequenced was central memory CD4+ T cells from blood. This sequence joins TRBV7-2 and TRBJ2-3; no clear D gene. Written as DNA, the CDR3 is TGTGCCAGCAGCTTATCCGTCGGTGATACGCAGTATTTT. Protein sequence: CASSLSVGDTQYF.